This TCR beta chain is from a study of cytomegalovirus exposure and HLA in healthy donors. Whole-study findings and limits: Usually a TCR sequence was rare, but some public TCRs were found in many donors.

V lost 0 bases and J lost 3, with 15 bases in between. This CDR3 comprises 16 residues. Germline CDR1 reads SGHNT; CDR2 reads YYREEE (reference sequence). Concerning this clone itself: The antigen is not known.

Amplification used 60 Vbeta primers and 13 Jbeta primers. Using immunoSEQ multiplex PCR, the repertoire was profiled, and TCRdb retains in-frame clones only, with some absent. This sample's table reports about 140,000 clones. V and J are TRBV5-4 and TRBJ1-1; D call uncertain. Material: PBMCs. This receptor was obtained from a man aged 35 to 55 in good health and CMV-seronegative. The CDR3 coding sequence is TGTGCCAGCAGCTTGGGGGCGGAACCGGGGTACACTGAAGCTTTCTTT. Its protein is CASSLGAEPGYTEAFF.